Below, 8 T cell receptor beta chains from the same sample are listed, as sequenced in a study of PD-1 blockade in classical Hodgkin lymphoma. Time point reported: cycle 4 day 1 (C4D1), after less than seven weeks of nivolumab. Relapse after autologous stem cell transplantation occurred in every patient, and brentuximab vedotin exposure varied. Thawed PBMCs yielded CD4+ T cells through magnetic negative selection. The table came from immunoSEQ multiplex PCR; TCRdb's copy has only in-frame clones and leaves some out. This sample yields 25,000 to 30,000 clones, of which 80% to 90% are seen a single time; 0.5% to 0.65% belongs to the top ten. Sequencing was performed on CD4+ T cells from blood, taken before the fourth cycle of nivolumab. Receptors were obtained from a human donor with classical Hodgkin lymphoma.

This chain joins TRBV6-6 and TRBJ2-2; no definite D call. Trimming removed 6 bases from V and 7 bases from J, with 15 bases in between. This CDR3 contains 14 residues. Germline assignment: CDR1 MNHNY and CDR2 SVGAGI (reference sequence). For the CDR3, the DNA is TGTGCCAGCAGGTTGGAGAGGCTTAACGGGGAGCTGTTTTTT. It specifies CASRLERLNGELFF.

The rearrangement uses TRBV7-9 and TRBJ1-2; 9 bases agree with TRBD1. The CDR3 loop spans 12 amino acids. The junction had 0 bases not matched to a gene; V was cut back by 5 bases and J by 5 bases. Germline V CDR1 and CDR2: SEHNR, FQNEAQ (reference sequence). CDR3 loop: CASSGQGYGYTF. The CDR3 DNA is TGTGCCAGCAGCGGACAGGGGTATGGCTACACCTTC.

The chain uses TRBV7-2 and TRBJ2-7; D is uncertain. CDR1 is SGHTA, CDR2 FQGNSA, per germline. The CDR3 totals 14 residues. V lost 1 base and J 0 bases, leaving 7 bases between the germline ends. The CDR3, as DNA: TGTGCCAGCAGCTTAGGATTAAGCTCCTACGAGCAGTACTTC. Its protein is CASSLGLSSYEQYF.

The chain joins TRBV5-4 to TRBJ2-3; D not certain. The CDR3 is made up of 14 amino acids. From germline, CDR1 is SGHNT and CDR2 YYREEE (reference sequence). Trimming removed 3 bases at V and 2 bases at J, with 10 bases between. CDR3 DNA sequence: TGTGCCAGCAGCTCCAATTACATCACAGATACGCAGTATTTT. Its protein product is CASSSNYITDTQYF.

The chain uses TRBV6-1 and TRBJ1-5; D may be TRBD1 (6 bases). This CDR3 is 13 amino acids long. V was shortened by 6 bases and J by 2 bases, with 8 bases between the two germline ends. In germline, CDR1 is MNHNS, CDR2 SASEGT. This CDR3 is CASSGQRNQPQHF. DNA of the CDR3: TGTGCCAGCAGCGGACAGCGCAATCAGCCCCAGCATTTT.

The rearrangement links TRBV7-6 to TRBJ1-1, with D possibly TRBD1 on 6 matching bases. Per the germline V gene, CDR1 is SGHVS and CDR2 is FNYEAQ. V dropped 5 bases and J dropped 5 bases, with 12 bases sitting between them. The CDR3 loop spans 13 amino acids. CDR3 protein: CASSIDRTTEAFF. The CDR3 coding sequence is TGTGCCAGCAGCATCGACAGGACGACTGAAGCTTTCTTT.

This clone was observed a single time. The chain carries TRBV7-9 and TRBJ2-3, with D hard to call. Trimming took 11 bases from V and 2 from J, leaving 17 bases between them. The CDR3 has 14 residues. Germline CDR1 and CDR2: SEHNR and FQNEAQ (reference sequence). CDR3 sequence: CASSWDQNTDTQYF. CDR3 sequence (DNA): TGTGCCTCGTCTTGGGATCAGAACACAGATACGCAGTATTTT.

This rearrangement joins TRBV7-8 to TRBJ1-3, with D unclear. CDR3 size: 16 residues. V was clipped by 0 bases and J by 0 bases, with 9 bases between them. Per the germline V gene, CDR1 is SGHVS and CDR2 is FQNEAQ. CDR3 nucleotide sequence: TGTGCCAGCAGCTTAGCGCTGGGATTCTCTGGAAACACCATATATTTT. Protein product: CASSLALGFSGNTIYF.